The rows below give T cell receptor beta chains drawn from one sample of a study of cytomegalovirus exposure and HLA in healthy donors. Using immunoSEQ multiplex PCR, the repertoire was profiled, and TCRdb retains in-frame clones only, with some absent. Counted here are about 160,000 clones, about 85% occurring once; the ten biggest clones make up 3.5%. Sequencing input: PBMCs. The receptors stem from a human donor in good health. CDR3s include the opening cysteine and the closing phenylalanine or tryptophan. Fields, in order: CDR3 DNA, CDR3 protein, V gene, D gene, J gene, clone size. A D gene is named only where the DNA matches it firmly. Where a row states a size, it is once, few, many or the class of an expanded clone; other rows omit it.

TGTGCCAGTAGTATCAGGGAGGGACAGGGATACAATGAGCAGTTCTTC,CASSIREGQGYNEQFF,TRBV19,TRBD1,TRBJ2-1,few
TGTGCCAGCAGAACTTCTTTGAACACTGAAGCTTTCTTT,CASRTSLNTEAFF,TRBV2,-,TRBJ1-1,-
TGTGCCAGCAGTGAAGAACGGGACTTTCAGCCCCAGCATTTT,CASSEERDFQPQHF,TRBV2,-,TRBJ1-5,-
TGTGCCAGCAGCTCTTTACCGGGACTTAATGAGCAGTTCTTC,CASSSLPGLNEQFF,TRBV7-2,-,TRBJ2-1,few
TGTGCCACCCGCAGAGATAGGAGCGGGAGGGACGTGGGCGAGCAGTACTTC,CATRRDRSGRDVGEQYF,TRBV15,TRBD2,TRBJ2-7,once
TGTGCCAGCAGCTTATGGGGGGGGGCCCAAGAGACCCAGTACTTC,CASSLWGGAQETQYF,TRBV7-8,-,TRBJ2-5,few
TGTGCCAGCAGCTTAGCCCAGGGGTTTACCACTGAAGCTTTCTTT,CASSLAQGFTTEAFF,TRBV11-2,-,TRBJ1-1,-
TGTGCCAGCAGTTCGGACCAGCGGTTCGAGCAGTACTTC,CASSSDQRFEQYF,TRBV2,-,TRBJ2-7,-
TGTGCCAGCAGTTTTTTAGGACAGCCTAATCAGCCCCAGCATTTT,CASSFLGQPNQPQHF,TRBV6-5,-,TRBJ1-5,once
TGCGCCAGCAGCCAGCCTTTGGGACTAGCAAACTACAATGAGCAGTTCTTC,CASSQPLGLANYNEQFF,TRBV4-1,TRBD2,TRBJ2-1,few
TGTGCCAGCACAGGGTACGGTCTTAGGAGCTCCTACGAGCAGTACTTC,CASTGYGLRSSYEQYF,TRBV27,-,TRBJ2-7,-
TGTGCCATCAGTGAGGCGGGACCGCTAGACCTAGCGGGACCCTACGAGCAGTACTTC,CAISEAGPLDLAGPYEQYF,TRBV10-3,TRBD2,TRBJ2-7,-
TGTGCCAGCAGCTTGGTAACCGCGGGAGGTAGCACAGATACGCAGTATTTT,CASSLVTAGGSTDTQYF,TRBV5-6,TRBD2,TRBJ2-3,-
TGTGCCAGCAGCTTGGGGGACAGTGCAACTAATGAAAAACTGTTTTTT,CASSLGDSATNEKLFF,TRBV5-8,TRBD1,TRBJ1-4,-
TGTGCCAGCAGCGTAGGTGCTAGCGGGGCCCCTCGGTCCGAGCAGTACTTC,CASSVGASGAPRSEQYF,TRBV9,TRBD2,TRBJ2-7,-
TGTGCCAGCAGCCTGGGACTAGCCCTCTCCTACGAGCAGTACTTC,CASSLGLALSYEQYF,TRBV14,TRBD2,TRBJ2-7,-
TGTGCCAGCAGTTATTCCGGGGACAGGGAAAATTCACCCCTCCACTTT,CASSYSGDRENSPLHF,TRBV6-6,TRBD1,TRBJ1-6,-
TGTGCCAGCAGTGCTTCCTCGGGACAGGGGGCAAACTATGGCTACACCTTC,CASSASSGQGANYGYTF,TRBV6-1,TRBD1,TRBJ1-2,few
TGTGCCAGCAGCCGGGGGACCTCAGGCACCAAGTATGGCTACACCTTC,CASSRGTSGTKYGYTF,TRBV7-2,-,TRBJ1-2,-
TGTGCCAGCAGCTTAGGCGGGGGGCGAAACTATGGCTACACCTTC,CASSLGGGRNYGYTF,TRBV7-8,-,TRBJ1-2,-
TGTGCCAGCAGTCTAGGGGGTGAGCAGTTCTTC,CASSLGGEQFF,TRBV6-5,-,TRBJ2-1,-
TGTGCCAGCAGCGGGACTAGCGGGAGGGCCAATGAGCAGTTCTTC,CASSGTSGRANEQFF,TRBV5-4,TRBD2,TRBJ2-1,-
TGTGCCAGCAGCTTGTTAAAGGGGGCTGGCTACAATGAGCAGTTCTTC,CASSLLKGAGYNEQFF,TRBV5-6,TRBD1,TRBJ2-1,-
TGTGCCAGTAGTATGGACAGTCAAGAGACCCAGTACTTC,CASSMDSQETQYF,TRBV19,-,TRBJ2-5,-
TGTGCCAGCAGTTTATCGATGAGGAGCTCCTACGAGCAGTACTTC,CASSLSMRSSYEQYF,TRBV27,-,TRBJ2-7,once
TGTGCCAGCGCCCCGGGATTATTCTATGGCTACACCTTC,CASAPGLFYGYTF,TRBV27,-,TRBJ1-2,-
TGTGCCATGGCTTATAGCGGGAGGGAATATGAGCAGTTCTTC,CAMAYSGREYEQFF,TRBV10-3,TRBD2,TRBJ2-1,-
TGCGCCAGCAGCTTCGGGAACCCAGACTCTGGAAACACCATATATTTT,CASSFGNPDSGNTIYF,TRBV5-1,-,TRBJ1-3,once
TGTGCCAGCAGTGGGGAGATTAATTCACCCCTCCACTTT,CASSGEINSPLHF,TRBV6-4,-,TRBJ1-6,-
TGTGCCAGCAGTGACGTAGCGGGTGCCGCGGAGACCCAGTACTTC,CASSDVAGAAETQYF,TRBV6-1,TRBD2,TRBJ2-5,-
TGTGCCAGCAGTGAATTGGCGGGAACCTACGAGCAGTACTTC,CASSELAGTYEQYF,TRBV6-1,-,TRBJ2-7,-
TGCGCCAGCAGCTTGGGTTCAGGGAGGCAGGGCTATGGCTACACCTTC,CASSLGSGRQGYGYTF,TRBV5-1,-,TRBJ1-2,-
TGTGCCAGCAGCTCCCCCGGGGGTTACGGAAACACCATATATTTT,CASSSPGGYGNTIYF,TRBV7-2,-,TRBJ1-3,-
TGTGCCAGCAGTTTAATATGGGGAGGGGAGACCCAGTACTTC,CASSLIWGGETQYF,TRBV27,TRBD2,TRBJ2-5,-
TGTGCCAGCAAAACCAGGCGAACAGAAGAGACCCAGTACTTC,CASKTRRTEETQYF,TRBV6-5,-,TRBJ2-5,-
TGTGCCAGCAGCTTAGTGGGGGACAGACGTTCAGAGACCCAGTACTTC,CASSLVGDRRSETQYF,TRBV7-7,TRBD1,TRBJ2-5,-
TGTGCCAGCTCACCACAAAGTAGCTCCTACGAGCAGTACTTC,CASSPQSSSYEQYF,TRBV18,-,TRBJ2-7,-
TGCGCCAGCAGCTGGACAGGCTTGAACACTGAAGCTTTCTTT,CASSWTGLNTEAFF,TRBV5-1,TRBD1,TRBJ1-1,-
TGTGCCAGCAGGACTACCATGGTGGATGAGCAGTTCTTC,CASRTTMVDEQFF,TRBV6-1,-,TRBJ2-1,-